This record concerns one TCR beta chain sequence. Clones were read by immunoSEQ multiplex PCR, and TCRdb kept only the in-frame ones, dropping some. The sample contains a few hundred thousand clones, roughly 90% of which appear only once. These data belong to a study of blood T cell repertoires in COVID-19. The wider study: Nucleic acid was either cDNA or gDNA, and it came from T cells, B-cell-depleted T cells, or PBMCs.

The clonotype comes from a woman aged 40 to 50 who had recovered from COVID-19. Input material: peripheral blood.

The CDR3 protein is CASTRESNEKLFF. The CDR3 DNA is TGTGCCAGCACCAGGGAATCTAATGAAAAACTGTTTTTT. The chain combines TRBV28 with TRBJ1-4; D possibly corresponds to TRBD1 (5 bases). This CDR3 spans 13 amino acids. Germline V gene data show CDR1 as MDHEN and CDR2 as SYDVKM. With 7 bases removed from V and 3 bases from J, the gap between germline ends came to 9 bases.